These 23 T cell receptor beta chains were sequenced from one sample in a study of T cell responses to AZD1222 COVID-19 vaccine (dated by TCRdb to the early 2020s). The time point label here, explained by the study, means: baseline before first vaccination. Library preparation was by the immunoSEQ multiplex PCR assay. TCRdb re-hosts the immuneACCESS table, in-frame sequences only. Its copies lack some clones; in the studies checked, an unresolved V gene accounts for under half of them, and the cause for the rest is not known. In all, the sample holds around 150,000 clones, and approximately 90% of those were seen once. The ten most abundant clones make up about 1.9% of the sample. This specimen consisted of peripheral blood, obtained on day 0 of AZD1222 vaccination. These receptors were taken from an adult in good health.

The chain couples TRBV2 to TRBJ2-1; 11 nucleotides match TRBD2. With 5 bases clipped from V and 8 bases from J, the junction kept 8 bases outside the gene matches. The germline CDR1 and CDR2 sequences are SNHLY and FYNNEI. The CDR3 runs 15 residues. The CDR3 sequence: CASSRLAGLLDEQFF. CDR3 in DNA: TGTGCCAGCAGTAGACTAGCGGGGTTGTTAGATGAGCAGTTCTTC.

The chain has TRBV30 and TRBJ2-7; D may be TRBD1 (6 bases). V was clipped by 4 bases and J by 7 bases, with 11 bases between them. CDR1 GTSNPN and CDR2 SVGIG come from the germline V gene (reference sequence). The CDR3 runs 11 residues. The CDR3 loop reads CAWTQGREQYF. The DNA of the CDR3 is TGTGCCTGGACCCAGGGGCGGGAGCAGTACTTC.

This chain joins TRBV9 and TRBJ1-1; D may be TRBD1 (6 bases). Germline-derived CDR1 and CDR2 are SGDLS and YYNGEE. The V end lost 1 base, the J end lost 2 bases, and 9 bases lay between the germline ends. The CDR3 runs to 14 residues. The CDR3 protein is CASSVTGKNTEAFF. The CDR3 coding sequence is TGTGCCAGCAGCGTAACAGGGAAAAACACTGAAGCTTTCTTT. The entire variable domain, with the rest obtained from reference TRBV9 and TRBJ1-1, is as follows: DSGVTQTPKHLITATGQRVTLRCSPRSGDLSVYWYQQSLDQGLQFLIQYYNGEERAKGNILERFSAQQFPDLHSELNLSSLELGDSALYFCASSVTGKNTEAFFGQGTRLTVV.

This chain links TRBV4-2 with TRBJ1-2; 7 bases agree with TRBD1. There are 17 residues in the CDR3. The germline gives CDR1 LGHNA, CDR2 YNFKEQ. Trimming cost V 1 base and J 4 bases; bases outside gene matches: 12. CDR3 amino acids: CASSQAVFQGESYGYTF. CDR3 nucleotides: TGTGCCAGCAGCCAAGCTGTATTCCAGGGGGAATCCTATGGCTACACCTTC.

The genes are TRBV7-2 and TRBJ1-1; no reliable D call. V was pared by 5 bases and J by 1 base, with 11 bases between. CDR3 length: 14 residues. Per the germline V gene, CDR1 is SGHTA and CDR2 is FQGNSA. CDR3 residues: CASSPTGKNTEAFF. CDR3 DNA sequence: TGTGCCAGCAGCCCGACTGGTAAGAACACTGAAGCTTTCTTT.

The J gene is TRBJ2-5, the V gene TRBV28; 7 bases are shared with TRBD1. This CDR3 spans 13 amino acids. Per germline, CDR1 MDHEN and CDR2 SYDVKM. The trim removed 6 bases at V and 5 bases at J, leaving 6 bases unmatched. CDR3 protein: CASSPGQWETQYF. The CDR3 region has the DNA TGTGCCAGCAGCCCGGGACAGTGGGAGACCCAGTACTTC.

The CDR3, as DNA: TGTGCCAGCAGCTTTGCGGACAGGGTGATATCTGGAAACACCATATATTTT. Its protein is CASSFADRVISGNTIYF. The chain carries TRBV28 and TRBJ1-3; TRBD1 aligns across 8 bases. J lost 1 base, V lost 6 bases, and 11 bases had no gene match. Germline assignment: CDR1 MDHEN and CDR2 SYDVKM. This CDR3 has 17 residues. Looking up the rest from reference TRBV28 and TRBJ1-3 gives the full variable domain: DVKVTQSSRYLVKRTGEKVFLECVQDMDHENMFWYRQDPGLGLRLIYFSYDVKMKEKGDIPEGYSVSREKKERFSLILESASTNQTSMYLCASSFADRVISGNTIYFGEGSWLTVV.

V usage is TRBV3-1 (or the pseudogene TRBV3-2) and J usage is TRBJ1-1; D is uncertain. V gave up 6 bases and J gave up 1 base, with 12 bases separating them. The CDR3 has 14 amino acids. Germline CDR1 LGHDT, CDR2 YNNKEL (reference sequence). The CDR3 spells CASSFQLANTEAFF. CDR3 DNA sequence: TGTGCCAGCAGTTTCCAACTGGCGAACACTGAAGCTTTCTTT.

The V and J genes are TRBV6-1 and TRBJ1-4, with D unresolved. The CDR3 contains 13 residues. V lost 1 base and J lost 8, with 8 bases in between. The germline V gene has CDR1 MNHNS and CDR2 SASEGT. The CDR3 region has the DNA TGTGCCAGCAGTGAAGGATGGTCGGAAAAACTGTTTTTT. Its protein is CASSEGWSEKLFF.

The chain joins TRBV6-5 to TRBJ1-4; 10 bases align to TRBD1. The CDR3 has 14 residues. With 7 bases clipped from V and 7 bases from J, the junction kept 6 bases outside the gene matches. Germline V gives CDR1 MNHEY, CDR2 SVGAGI. In nucleotides, the CDR3 is TGTGCCAGCACCCGGACAGGGGGAGGTGAAAAACTGTTTTTT. Amino acid sequence: CASTRTGGGEKLFF.

This clone was found once. The rearrangement links TRBV6-2 or TRBV6-3 to TRBJ2-7; the D is unclear. Germline assignment: CDR1 MNHEY and CDR2 SVGEGT. The CDR3 is made up of 14 amino acids. V was pared by 4 bases and J by 5 bases, with 15 bases between. The CDR3 spells CASSLGFGGHEQYF. The CDR3 DNA reads TGTGCCAGCAGTTTAGGGTTTGGCGGTCACGAGCAGTACTTC.

J is TRBJ1-5 and V is TRBV2; 8 bases line up with TRBD1. The trim removed 5 bases at V and 7 bases at J, leaving 22 bases unmatched. CDR1 is SNHLY and CDR2 is FYNNEI in the germline V gene. This CDR3 contains 19 residues. In DNA, the CDR3 is TGTGCCAGCAGTTTGGGATCCACCGGACAGGGTCAGTCGGGACAGCCCCAGCATTTT. Translating it yields CASSLGSTGQGQSGQPQHF.

This clone was recorded once. V is TRBV7-9 and J is TRBJ2-7, with D unclear. The ends were cut back, 4 bases at V and 7 bases at J, with 17 bases in the middle. Germline V lookup: CDR1 SEHNR, CDR2 FQNEAQ (reference sequence). The CDR3 covers 14 residues. The CDR3 loop reads CASSSPPADSEQYF. CDR3 coding DNA: TGTGCCAGCAGCTCTCCCCCCGCGGATTCTGAGCAGTACTTC.

J is TRBJ2-1 and V is TRBV7-6; D unclear. There are 14 residues in the CDR3. V was clipped by 4 bases and J by 5 bases, with 12 bases between them. In germline, CDR1 is SGHVS, CDR2 FNYEAQ. The DNA for the CDR3 is TGTGCCAGCAGCTCCAGCCTGGGAAACAATGAGCAGTTCTTC. Encoded protein: CASSSSLGNNEQFF.

The J gene is TRBJ1-6, the V gene TRBV6-2 or TRBV6-3; D call uncertain. V lost 7 bases to trimming and J lost 8 bases, with 18 bases between them. In germline, CDR1 is MNHEY, CDR2 SVGEGT. CDR3 length: 15 residues. The CDR3 sequence is CASNPKGTAYSPLHF. In nucleotides, the CDR3 is TGTGCCAGCAACCCCAAAGGAACAGCCTATTCACCCCTCCACTTT.

The V call is TRBV7-9, the J call TRBJ2-5; no reliable D call. The germline CDR1 and CDR2 sequences are SEHNR and FQNEAQ (reference sequence). This CDR3 comprises 14 residues. V lost 2 bases, J lost 2 bases, and 9 bases lay in between. The CDR3 DNA reads TGTGCCAGCAGCTTATATCCAGGTCAAGAGACCCAGTACTTC. Residues: CASSLYPGQETQYF.

The rearrangement joins TRBV6-5 to TRBJ2-2; D possibly corresponds to TRBD2 (7 bases). Germline CDR1 reads MNHEY; CDR2 reads SVGAGI. The CDR3 is made up of 15 amino acids. The V end lost 2 bases, the J end lost 5 bases, and 12 bases lay between the germline ends. The chain's CDR3 is CASSYGGARTGELFF. The CDR3 DNA reads TGTGCCAGCAGTTACGGGGGGGCCAGGACCGGGGAGCTGTTTTTT.

This clone was recorded once. This sequence joins TRBV6-5 and TRBJ2-7; 16 nucleotides align to TRBD2. In germline, CDR1 is MNHEY, CDR2 SVGAGI. CDR3 length equals 16 residues. J was trimmed by 4 bases and V by 4 bases; bases with no gene match: 4. Here the CDR3 DNA reads TGTGCCAGCAGTTTGGGACTAGCGGGAGGGTGGTACGAGCAGTACTTC. It encodes CASSLGLAGGWYEQYF.

J is TRBJ1-1 and V is TRBV5-1; D is undetermined. The V gene's germline CDR1 is SGHRS and CDR2 YFSETQ. The CDR3 is 13 amino acids. V lost 0 bases, J lost 8 bases, and 11 bases lay in between. CDR3 protein: CASSLGAPAEAFF. Here the CDR3 DNA reads TGCGCCAGCAGCTTGGGAGCCCCCGCCGAAGCTTTCTTT.

The chain joins TRBV27 to TRBJ2-3; a weak D match, TRBD2 (7 bases). V was cut by 2 bases and J by 2 bases, with 14 bases left in between. The germline V gene encodes CDR1 MNHEY and CDR2 SMNVEV (reference sequence). CDR3 length: 16 residues. CDR3 sequence: CASSLMGGANTDTQYF. In DNA, the CDR3 is TGTGCCAGCAGTTTAATGGGGGGGGCAAACACAGATACGCAGTATTTT.

The V call is TRBV5-8, the J call TRBJ1-2; the D is unclear. Looked up from germline, CDR1 is SGHTS and CDR2 is YDEGEE. The CDR3 totals 12 residues. V lost 4 bases to trimming and J lost 6 bases, with 10 bases between them. Here the CDR3 DNA reads TGTGCCAGCAGCCTGGGTCGGGATGGCTACACCTTC. This gives the protein CASSLGRDGYTF.

This clone is a singleton in its sample. V usage is TRBV7-3 and J usage is TRBJ2-5; D is perhaps TRBD1 (6 bases). Trimming pared 2 bases from V and 3 bases from J, leaving 7 bases between. This CDR3 spans 13 amino acids. The germline V gene encodes CDR1 SGHTA and CDR2 FQGTGA. The CDR3 DNA reads as TGTGCCAGCAGCTTAGGACAGAAAGAGACCCAGTACTTC. Translating gives CASSLGQKETQYF.

The rearrangement links TRBV7-9 to TRBJ1-1, with D unresolved. Germline V gene lookup returns CDR1 SEHNR and CDR2 FQNEAQ (reference sequence). This CDR3 has 14 amino acids. The V gene lost 1 base and the J gene lost 1 base, with 7 bases spanning the gap. The CDR3 bases are TGTGCCAGCAGCTTAGAGGGCCCGAACACTGAAGCTTTCTTT. Its protein product is CASSLEGPNTEAFF.